These T cell receptor beta chains were read from a single sample in a study of T cell responses to AZD1222 COVID-19 vaccine. Sequencing was performed with immunoSEQ multiplex PCR; in TCRdb, only in-frame clones are kept and a portion is missing. The sample lists approximately 73,000 clones; about 83% were seen once. Sample: peripheral blood, taken on day 0 of AZD1222 vaccination. These receptors all stem from an adult in good health. Each CDR3 is given with its conserved first and last residue. Each record gives: V gene, clone size, J gene, D gene, CDR3 length, CDR3 protein, CDR3 DNA. A D gene is named only where the DNA matches it firmly. Clone size is stated in some rows and not others, as once, few, many or a class when expanded.

v_call: TRBV9
clone_size: once
j_call: TRBJ2-3
d_call: TRBD2
cdr3_length: 14
cdr3_aa: CASNLAGPLDTQYF
cdr3_nt: TGTGCCAGCAATCTAGCGGGTCCCTTGGATACGCAGTATTTT

v_call: TRBV7-9
clone_size: -
j_call: TRBJ1-2
d_call: -
cdr3_length: 14
cdr3_aa: CASSLGQPDYGYTF
cdr3_nt: TGTGCCAGCAGCTTAGGACAGCCAGACTATGGCTACACCTTC

v_call: TRBV9
clone_size: -
j_call: TRBJ2-1
d_call: -
cdr3_length: 13
cdr3_aa: CASSVESYNEQFF
cdr3_nt: TGTGCCAGCAGCGTAGAGAGTTACAATGAGCAGTTCTTC

v_call: TRBV30
clone_size: -
j_call: TRBJ2-3
d_call: TRBD1
cdr3_length: 13
cdr3_aa: CAWGQGRRDTQYF
cdr3_nt: TGTGCCTGGGGACAGGGTCGTAGAGATACGCAGTATTTT

v_call: TRBV3-1/TRBV3-2
clone_size: -
j_call: TRBJ2-1
d_call: -
cdr3_length: 16
cdr3_aa: CASSPPRSGYYNEQFF
cdr3_nt: TGTGCCAGCAGCCCCCCACGGTCGGGGTACTACAATGAGCAGTTCTTC

v_call: TRBV30
clone_size: -
j_call: TRBJ1-3
d_call: -
cdr3_length: 15
cdr3_aa: CAWSMFLGLGNTIYF
cdr3_nt: TGTGCCTGGTCCATGTTTCTAGGTTTGGGAAACACCATATATTTT

v_call: TRBV21-1
clone_size: -
j_call: TRBJ2-7
d_call: -
cdr3_length: 15
cdr3_aa: CASSKVQGTGSEQYF
cdr3_nt: TGTGCCAGCAGCAAAGTTCAGGGGACAGGGAGCGAGCAGTACTTC

v_call: TRBV2
clone_size: -
j_call: TRBJ2-5
d_call: -
cdr3_length: 11
cdr3_aa: CASSIQETQYF
cdr3_nt: TGTGCCAGCAGCATCCAAGAGACCCAGTACTTC

v_call: TRBV28
clone_size: -
j_call: TRBJ1-4
d_call: -
cdr3_length: 14
cdr3_aa: CASSLTGAGEKLFF
cdr3_nt: TGTGCCAGCAGTTTGACGGGGGCGGGTGAAAAACTGTTTTTT

v_call: TRBV19
clone_size: -
j_call: TRBJ2-2
d_call: -
cdr3_length: 15
cdr3_aa: CASSTLLGVPGELFF
cdr3_nt: TGTGCCAGTAGTACCCTTCTAGGGGTGCCCGGGGAGCTGTTTTTT

v_call: TRBV4-1
clone_size: few
j_call: TRBJ1-1
d_call: -
cdr3_length: 17
cdr3_aa: CASSQLDMGFSYTEAFF
cdr3_nt: TGCGCCAGCAGCCAACTAGACATGGGTTTTTCGTACACTGAAGCTTTCTTT

v_call: TRBV3-1/TRBV3-2
clone_size: -
j_call: TRBJ1-1
d_call: -
cdr3_length: 13
cdr3_aa: CASSNTLNTEAFF
cdr3_nt: TGTGCCAGCAGTAACACCCTGAACACTGAAGCTTTCTTT

v_call: TRBV19
clone_size: -
j_call: TRBJ1-1
d_call: -
cdr3_length: 11
cdr3_aa: CASRTDFEAFF
cdr3_nt: TGTGCCAGTAGGACTGATTTTGAAGCTTTCTTT

v_call: TRBV6-2/TRBV6-3
clone_size: once
j_call: TRBJ1-1
d_call: -
cdr3_length: 13
cdr3_aa: CASSWLGDAEAFF
cdr3_nt: TGTGCCAGCAGTTGGCTGGGGGACGCTGAAGCTTTCTTT

v_call: TRBV30
clone_size: -
j_call: TRBJ1-2
d_call: -
cdr3_length: 14
cdr3_aa: CAWSVLRQGGVYTF
cdr3_nt: TGTGCCTGGAGTGTACTCCGTCAGGGAGGAGTCTACACCTTC

v_call: TRBV5-6
clone_size: -
j_call: TRBJ2-6
d_call: -
cdr3_length: 14
cdr3_aa: CASSLVGGVNVLTF
cdr3_nt: TGTGCCAGCAGCTTGGTAGGGGGAGTCAACGTCCTGACTTTC

v_call: TRBV28
clone_size: -
j_call: TRBJ1-1
d_call: TRBD1
cdr3_length: 18
cdr3_aa: CASSQTGTGGLGSTEAFF
cdr3_nt: TGTGCCAGCAGCCAAACCGGGACAGGTGGTCTAGGCAGCACTGAAGCTTTCTTT

v_call: TRBV3-1/TRBV3-2
clone_size: once
j_call: TRBJ1-2
d_call: -
cdr3_length: 13
cdr3_aa: CASSPSVNYGYTF
cdr3_nt: TGTGCCAGCAGCCCTTCGGTCAACTATGGCTACACCTTC

v_call: TRBV5-1
clone_size: -
j_call: TRBJ1-6
d_call: TRBD1
cdr3_length: 15
cdr3_aa: CASSPQTGGRSPLHF
cdr3_nt: TGCGCCAGCAGCCCACAGACAGGGGGCAGGTCACCCCTCCACTTT

v_call: TRBV27
clone_size: -
j_call: TRBJ2-5
d_call: TRBD2
cdr3_length: 14
cdr3_aa: CASSLGRGGETQYF
cdr3_nt: TGTGCCAGCAGCCTTGGGCGCGGGGGGGAGACCCAGTACTTC

v_call: TRBV4-1
clone_size: -
j_call: TRBJ1-4
d_call: -
cdr3_length: 12
cdr3_aa: CASSQLGTRLFF
cdr3_nt: TGCGCCAGCAGCCAATTAGGGACTAGGCTGTTTTTT

v_call: TRBV19
clone_size: -
j_call: TRBJ2-4
d_call: TRBD2
cdr3_length: 16
cdr3_aa: CASSTGLAEAKNIQYF
cdr3_nt: TGTGCCAGTAGTACAGGACTAGCGGAAGCCAAAAACATTCAGTACTTC

v_call: TRBV5-1
clone_size: -
j_call: TRBJ1-2
d_call: -
cdr3_length: 15
cdr3_aa: CASSFRDPPSYGYTF
cdr3_nt: TGCGCCAGCAGCTTCAGGGACCCCCCTTCCTATGGCTACACCTTC

v_call: TRBV30
clone_size: few
j_call: TRBJ2-7
d_call: -
cdr3_length: 13
cdr3_aa: CAWSFRGYYEQYF
cdr3_nt: TGTGCCTGGAGCTTCCGGGGGTACTACGAGCAGTACTTC

v_call: TRBV28
clone_size: -
j_call: TRBJ1-3
d_call: TRBD1
cdr3_length: 15
cdr3_aa: CASSVGGATGNTIYF
cdr3_nt: TGTGCCAGCAGCGTAGGGGGCGCTACTGGAAACACCATATATTTT

v_call: TRBV27
clone_size: medium-sized
j_call: TRBJ1-6
d_call: -
cdr3_length: 13
cdr3_aa: CASSLRFNSPLHF
cdr3_nt: TGTGCCAGCAGTTTAAGATTTAATTCACCCCTCCACTTT

v_call: TRBV6-5
clone_size: -
j_call: TRBJ1-5
d_call: -
cdr3_length: 13
cdr3_aa: CASSYRVNQPQHF
cdr3_nt: TGTGCCAGCAGCTACAGGGTCAATCAGCCCCAGCATTTT

v_call: TRBV9
clone_size: few
j_call: TRBJ1-5
d_call: -
cdr3_length: 14
cdr3_aa: CANPLARFNQPQHF
cdr3_nt: TGTGCCAACCCTCTGGCGAGATTCAATCAGCCCCAGCATTTT

v_call: TRBV4-1
clone_size: -
j_call: TRBJ2-7
d_call: TRBD2
cdr3_length: 14
cdr3_aa: CASSQPSGLYEQYF
cdr3_nt: TGCGCCAGCAGCCAGCCTAGCGGGCTATACGAGCAGTACTTC

v_call: TRBV5-1
clone_size: -
j_call: TRBJ2-3
d_call: -
cdr3_length: 13
cdr3_aa: CASSLGGTDTQYF
cdr3_nt: TGCGCCAGCAGCTTGGGGGGCACAGATACGCAGTATTTT

v_call: TRBV5-1
clone_size: few
j_call: TRBJ1-6
d_call: -
cdr3_length: 16
cdr3_aa: CASSLEGGHKNSPLHF
cdr3_nt: TGCGCCAGCAGCTTGGAAGGCGGACACAAAAATTCACCCCTCCACTTT

v_call: TRBV4-1
clone_size: once
j_call: TRBJ1-1
d_call: TRBD1
cdr3_length: 19
cdr3_aa: CASSQEKAQGNPMNTEAFF
cdr3_nt: TGCGCCAGCAGCCAAGAGAAGGCACAGGGGAATCCCATGAACACTGAAGCTTTCTTT

v_call: TRBV18
clone_size: once
j_call: TRBJ2-7
d_call: TRBD1
cdr3_length: 14
cdr3_aa: CASSPGTGDSEQYF
cdr3_nt: TGTGCCAGCTCACCAGGGACAGGGGACTCCGAGCAGTACTTC

v_call: TRBV15
clone_size: many
j_call: TRBJ1-2
d_call: TRBD1
cdr3_length: 13
cdr3_aa: CATSDRGNYGYTF
cdr3_nt: TGTGCCACCAGCGACAGGGGGAACTATGGCTACACCTTC

v_call: TRBV6-5
clone_size: -
j_call: TRBJ2-3
d_call: TRBD1
cdr3_length: 16
cdr3_aa: CASSYTPADRAGTQYF
cdr3_nt: TGTGCCAGCAGTTACACACCCGCGGACAGGGCGGGTACGCAGTATTTT

v_call: TRBV12-3/TRBV12-4
clone_size: -
j_call: TRBJ1-2
d_call: -
cdr3_length: 13
cdr3_aa: CASSQQGVEGYTF
cdr3_nt: TGTGCCAGCAGCCAACAGGGAGTGGAGGGCTACACCTTC

v_call: TRBV2
clone_size: -
j_call: TRBJ1-5
d_call: TRBD1
cdr3_length: 14
cdr3_aa: CASSPDRTGQPQHF
cdr3_nt: TGTGCCAGCAGTCCTGACAGGACAGGTCAGCCCCAGCATTTT

v_call: TRBV7-2
clone_size: -
j_call: TRBJ2-3
d_call: -
cdr3_length: 16
cdr3_aa: CASSLFGGLSTDTQYF
cdr3_nt: TGTGCCAGCAGCTTATTCGGCGGACTTAGCACAGATACGCAGTATTTT

v_call: TRBV10-3
clone_size: -
j_call: TRBJ1-2
d_call: -
cdr3_length: 15
cdr3_aa: CAITAHRPTNYGYTF
cdr3_nt: TGTGCCATCACCGCCCACAGACCAACTAACTATGGCTACACCTTC

v_call: TRBV19
clone_size: -
j_call: TRBJ2-3
d_call: TRBD2
cdr3_length: 19
cdr3_aa: CASSITPSGVYLSTDTQYF
cdr3_nt: TGTGCCAGTAGTATAACCCCTAGCGGGGTGTATCTTAGCACAGATACGCAGTATTTT

v_call: TRBV12-3/TRBV12-4
clone_size: -
j_call: TRBJ1-1
d_call: -
cdr3_length: 13
cdr3_aa: CASSLAQGLGCLF
cdr3_nt: TGTGCCAGCAGTTTAGCACAGGGTTTGGGGTGCCTATTT

v_call: TRBV6-6
clone_size: once
j_call: TRBJ2-5
d_call: -
cdr3_length: 15
cdr3_aa: CASSYSTGPQETQYF
cdr3_nt: TGTGCCAGCAGTTACTCGACAGGACCCCAAGAGACCCAGTACTTC

v_call: TRBV5-4
clone_size: -
j_call: TRBJ2-1
d_call: TRBD2
cdr3_length: 18
cdr3_aa: CASSLGLAGDVSYNEQFF
cdr3_nt: TGTGCCAGCAGCTTGGGACTAGCGGGGGATGTCTCCTACAATGAGCAGTTCTTC

v_call: TRBV7-8
clone_size: -
j_call: TRBJ1-5
d_call: -
cdr3_length: 16
cdr3_aa: CASSLTVSLLNQPQHF
cdr3_nt: TGTGCCAGCAGCTTAACGGTCTCCCTTCTCAATCAGCCCCAGCATTTT

v_call: TRBV5-8
clone_size: -
j_call: TRBJ1-5
d_call: -
cdr3_length: 17
cdr3_aa: CASHVLPLQGSNQPQHF
cdr3_nt: TGTGCCAGTCACGTCCTTCCCCTTCAGGGCAGCAATCAGCCCCAGCATTTT

v_call: TRBV6-1
clone_size: -
j_call: TRBJ1-5
d_call: -
cdr3_length: 14
cdr3_aa: CASSEHHQRQPQHF
cdr3_nt: TGTGCCAGCAGTGAGCACCACCAGCGTCAGCCCCAGCATTTT

v_call: TRBV11-2
clone_size: once
j_call: TRBJ1-6
d_call: -
cdr3_length: 13
cdr3_aa: CASSWWGESPLHF
cdr3_nt: TGTGCCAGCAGCTGGTGGGGGGAGTCACCCCTCCACTTT

v_call: TRBV29-1
clone_size: -
j_call: TRBJ1-1
d_call: TRBD1
cdr3_length: 15
cdr3_aa: CSVEGTGGYSTEAFF
cdr3_nt: TGCAGCGTTGAAGGGACAGGGGGCTATAGCACTGAAGCTTTCTTT

v_call: TRBV19
clone_size: once
j_call: TRBJ2-1
d_call: -
cdr3_length: 14
cdr3_aa: CASSMGGVHNEQFF
cdr3_nt: TGTGCCAGTAGTATGGGCGGGGTGCACAATGAGCAGTTCTTC

v_call: TRBV5-1
clone_size: few
j_call: TRBJ2-2
d_call: -
cdr3_length: 16
cdr3_aa: CASSLEVVASAGELFF
cdr3_nt: TGCGCCAGCAGCTTGGAGGTCGTAGCTTCGGCCGGGGAGCTGTTTTTT

v_call: TRBV6-1
clone_size: -
j_call: TRBJ2-6
d_call: -
cdr3_length: 15
cdr3_aa: CASSETHSGANVLTF
cdr3_nt: TGTGCCAGCAGTGAAACTCACTCTGGGGCCAACGTCCTGACTTTC

v_call: TRBV4-2
clone_size: -
j_call: TRBJ2-2
d_call: TRBD1
cdr3_length: 16
cdr3_aa: CASSQSDRGDTGELFF
cdr3_nt: TGTGCCAGCAGCCAATCGGACAGGGGCGACACCGGGGAGCTGTTTTTT

v_call: TRBV4-1
clone_size: -
j_call: TRBJ2-2
d_call: -
cdr3_length: 13
cdr3_aa: CASSQLRTGELFF
cdr3_nt: TGCGCCAGCAGCCAATTAAGGACCGGGGAGCTGTTTTTT

v_call: TRBV5-1
clone_size: -
j_call: TRBJ2-5
d_call: TRBD1
cdr3_length: 13
cdr3_aa: CASSLQGERTQYF
cdr3_nt: TGCGCCAGCAGCTTACAGGGGGAGAGAACCCAGTACTTC

v_call: TRBV7-9
clone_size: -
j_call: TRBJ2-7
d_call: -
cdr3_length: 14
cdr3_aa: CASSLIGGPYEQYF
cdr3_nt: TGTGCCAGCAGCTTGATTGGGGGACCCTACGAGCAGTACTTC

v_call: TRBV18
clone_size: -
j_call: TRBJ1-5
d_call: -
cdr3_length: 15
cdr3_aa: CASSPKVGAGQPQHF
cdr3_nt: TGTGCCAGCTCACCAAAGGTAGGGGCGGGACAGCCCCAGCATTTT

v_call: TRBV2
clone_size: -
j_call: TRBJ1-5
d_call: -
cdr3_length: 14
cdr3_aa: CASSEEVGDQPQHF
cdr3_nt: TGTGCCAGCAGTGAAGAAGTTGGGGATCAGCCCCAGCATTTT

v_call: TRBV30
clone_size: -
j_call: TRBJ2-1
d_call: TRBD2
cdr3_length: 15
cdr3_aa: CAPLRAGGSGHEQFF
cdr3_nt: TGTGCCCCTCTCCGGGCGGGGGGTTCGGGCCATGAGCAGTTCTTC